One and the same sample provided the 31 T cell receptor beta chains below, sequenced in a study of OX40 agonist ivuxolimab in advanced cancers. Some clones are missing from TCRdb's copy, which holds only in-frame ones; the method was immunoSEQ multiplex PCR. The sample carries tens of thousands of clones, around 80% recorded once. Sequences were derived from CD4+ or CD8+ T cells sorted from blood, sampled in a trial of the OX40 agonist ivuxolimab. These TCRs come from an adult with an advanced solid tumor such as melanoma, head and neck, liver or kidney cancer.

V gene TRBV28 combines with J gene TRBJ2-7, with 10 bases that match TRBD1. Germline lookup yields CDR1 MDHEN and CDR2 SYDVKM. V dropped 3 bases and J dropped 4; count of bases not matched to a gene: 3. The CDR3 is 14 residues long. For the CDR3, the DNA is TGTGCCAGCAGTTTGGGGACAGGGGCGTACGAGCAGTACTTC. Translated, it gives CASSLGTGAYEQYF.

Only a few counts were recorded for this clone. The CDR3 reads CASSPDRGPREKLFF. CDR3 sequence (DNA): TGTGCCAGCTCACCGGACAGGGGGCCTCGGGAAAAACTGTTTTTT. The chain employs TRBV18 and TRBJ1-4; 11 nucleotides align to TRBD1. Trimming removed 3 bases from V and 8 bases from J; junction bases left unmatched: 5. Per the germline V gene, CDR1 is KGHSH and CDR2 is LQKENI. The CDR3 covers 15 residues.

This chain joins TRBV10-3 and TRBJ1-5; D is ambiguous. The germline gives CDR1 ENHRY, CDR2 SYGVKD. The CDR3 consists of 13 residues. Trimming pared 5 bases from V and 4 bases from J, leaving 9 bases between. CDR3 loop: CAISLSENQPQHF. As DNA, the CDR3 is TGTGCCATCAGTTTAAGTGAGAATCAGCCCCAGCATTTT.

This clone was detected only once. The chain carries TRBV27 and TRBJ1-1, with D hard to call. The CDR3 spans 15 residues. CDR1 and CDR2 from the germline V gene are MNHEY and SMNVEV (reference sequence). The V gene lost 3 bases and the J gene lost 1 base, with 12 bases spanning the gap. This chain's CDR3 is CASSFVGSGNTEAFF. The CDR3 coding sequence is TGTGCCAGCAGTTTTGTCGGTAGCGGGAACACTGAAGCTTTCTTT.

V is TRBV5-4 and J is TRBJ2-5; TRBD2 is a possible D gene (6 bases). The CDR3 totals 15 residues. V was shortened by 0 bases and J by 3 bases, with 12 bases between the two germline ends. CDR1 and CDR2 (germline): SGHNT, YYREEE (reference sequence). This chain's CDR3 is CASSLGREREETQYF. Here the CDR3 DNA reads TGTGCCAGCAGCTTGGGTCGGGAGAGGGAAGAGACCCAGTACTTC.

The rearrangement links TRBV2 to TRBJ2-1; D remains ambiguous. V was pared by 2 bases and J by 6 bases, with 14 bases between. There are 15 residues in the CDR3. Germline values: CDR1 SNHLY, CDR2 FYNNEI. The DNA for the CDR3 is TGTGCCAGCAGTGAAAACGGAATGAGAAGCAATGAGCAGTTCTTC. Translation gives CASSENGMRSNEQFF.

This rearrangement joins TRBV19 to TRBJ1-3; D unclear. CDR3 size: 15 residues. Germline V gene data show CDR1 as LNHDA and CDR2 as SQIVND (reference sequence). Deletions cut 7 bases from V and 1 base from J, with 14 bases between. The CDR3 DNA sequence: TGTGCCAGTATTGGCCTTGGAAGGTCTGGAAACACCATATATTTT. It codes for CASIGLGRSGNTIYF.

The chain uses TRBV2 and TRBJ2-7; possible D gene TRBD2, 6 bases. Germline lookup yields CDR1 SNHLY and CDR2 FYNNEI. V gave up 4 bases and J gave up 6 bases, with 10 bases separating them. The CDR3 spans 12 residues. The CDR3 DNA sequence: TGTGCCAGCAGTGTTAGCGGCGGCGAGCAGTACTTC. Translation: CASSVSGGEQYF.

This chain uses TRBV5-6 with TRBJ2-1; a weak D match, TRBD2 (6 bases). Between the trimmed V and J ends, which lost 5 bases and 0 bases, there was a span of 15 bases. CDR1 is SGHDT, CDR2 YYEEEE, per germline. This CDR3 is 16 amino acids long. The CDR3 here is CASSPRRALSYNEQFF. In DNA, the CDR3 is TGTGCCAGCAGTCCCCGGAGGGCCCTCTCCTACAATGAGCAGTTCTTC.

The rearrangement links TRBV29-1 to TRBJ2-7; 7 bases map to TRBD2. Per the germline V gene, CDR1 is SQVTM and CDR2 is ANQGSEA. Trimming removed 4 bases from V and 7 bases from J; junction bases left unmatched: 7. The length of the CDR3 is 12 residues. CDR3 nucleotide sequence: TGCAGCGTTGTGGCGGGGGTATGGGAGCAGTACTTC. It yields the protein CSVVAGVWEQYF.

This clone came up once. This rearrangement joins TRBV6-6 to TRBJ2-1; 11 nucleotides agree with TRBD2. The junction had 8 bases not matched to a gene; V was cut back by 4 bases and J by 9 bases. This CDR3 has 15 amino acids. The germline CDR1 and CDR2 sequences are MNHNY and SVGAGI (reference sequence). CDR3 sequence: CASSLDLAGGGEQFF. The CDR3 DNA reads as TGTGCCAGCAGTTTAGACCTAGCGGGAGGCGGTGAGCAGTTCTTC.

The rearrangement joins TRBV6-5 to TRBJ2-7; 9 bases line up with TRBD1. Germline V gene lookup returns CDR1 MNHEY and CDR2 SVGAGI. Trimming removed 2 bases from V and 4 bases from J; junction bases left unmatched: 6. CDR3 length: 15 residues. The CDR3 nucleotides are TGTGCCAGCAGTTACCGAGGGGACAGGGTATACGAGCAGTACTTC. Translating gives CASSYRGDRVYEQYF.

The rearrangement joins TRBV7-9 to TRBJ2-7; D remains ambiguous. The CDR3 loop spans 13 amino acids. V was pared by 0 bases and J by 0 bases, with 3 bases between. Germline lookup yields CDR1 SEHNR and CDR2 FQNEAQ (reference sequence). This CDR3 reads CASSLAGSYEQYF. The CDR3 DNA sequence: TGTGCCAGCAGCTTAGCGGGCTCCTACGAGCAGTACTTC.

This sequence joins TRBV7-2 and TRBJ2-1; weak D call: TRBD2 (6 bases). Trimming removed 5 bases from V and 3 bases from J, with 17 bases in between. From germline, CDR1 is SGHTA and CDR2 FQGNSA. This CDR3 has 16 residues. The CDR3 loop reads CASSPFGGAVYNEQFF. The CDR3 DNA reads TGTGCCAGCAGCCCCTTTGGAGGGGCCGTCTACAATGAGCAGTTCTTC.

The chain's CDR3 is CASSLANRDEQYF. The CDR3 DNA is TGTGCCAGCAGCTTAGCGAACAGGGACGAGCAGTACTTC. V is TRBV7-8 and J is TRBJ2-7; tentatively, D is TRBD1 (6 bases). The CDR3 has 13 amino acids. V gave up 0 bases and J gave up 5 bases, with 8 bases separating them. Germline loops: CDR1 SGHVS, CDR2 FQNEAQ.

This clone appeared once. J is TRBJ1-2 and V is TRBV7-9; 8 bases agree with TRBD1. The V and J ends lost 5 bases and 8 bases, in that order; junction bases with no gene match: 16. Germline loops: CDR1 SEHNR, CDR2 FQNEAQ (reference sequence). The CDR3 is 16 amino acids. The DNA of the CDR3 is TGTGCCAGCAGCCCTGGACAGGGCGTGACATGGTCGGGCTACACCTTC. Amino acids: CASSPGQGVTWSGYTF.

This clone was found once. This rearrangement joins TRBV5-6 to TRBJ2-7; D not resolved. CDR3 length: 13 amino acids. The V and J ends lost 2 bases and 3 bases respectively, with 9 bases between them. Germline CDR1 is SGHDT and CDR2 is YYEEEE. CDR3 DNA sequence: TGTGCCAGCAGCTTTTTGGGCCGCTACGAGCAGTACTTC. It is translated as CASSFLGRYEQYF.

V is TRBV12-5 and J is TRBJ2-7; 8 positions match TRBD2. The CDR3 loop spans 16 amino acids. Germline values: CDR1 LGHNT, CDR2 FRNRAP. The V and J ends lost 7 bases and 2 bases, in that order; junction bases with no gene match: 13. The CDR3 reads CASAKLPGLEPYEQYF. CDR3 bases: TGTGCTAGTGCGAAATTACCGGGACTAGAACCCTACGAGCAGTACTTC.

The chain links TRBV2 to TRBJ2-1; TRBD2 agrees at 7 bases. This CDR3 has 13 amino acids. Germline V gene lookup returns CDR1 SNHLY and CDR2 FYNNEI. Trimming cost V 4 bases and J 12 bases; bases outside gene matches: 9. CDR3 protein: CASSVFGGRGQFF. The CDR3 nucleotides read TGTGCCAGCAGTGTCTTCGGGGGGAGGGGGCAGTTCTTC.

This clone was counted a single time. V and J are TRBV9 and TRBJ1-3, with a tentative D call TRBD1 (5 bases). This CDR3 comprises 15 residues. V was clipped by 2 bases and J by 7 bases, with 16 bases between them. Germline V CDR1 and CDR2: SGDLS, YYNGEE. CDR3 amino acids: CASSVGTGFGNTIYF. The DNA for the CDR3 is TGTGCCAGCAGCGTGGGGACCGGCTTCGGGAACACCATATATTTT.

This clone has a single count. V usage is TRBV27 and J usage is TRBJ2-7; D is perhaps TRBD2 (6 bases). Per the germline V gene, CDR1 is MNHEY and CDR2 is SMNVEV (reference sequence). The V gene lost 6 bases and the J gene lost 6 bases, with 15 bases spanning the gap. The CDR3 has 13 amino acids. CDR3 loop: CASSPRVGGEQYF. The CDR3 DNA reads TGTGCCAGCAGCCCCAGGGTGGGAGGCGAGCAGTACTTC.

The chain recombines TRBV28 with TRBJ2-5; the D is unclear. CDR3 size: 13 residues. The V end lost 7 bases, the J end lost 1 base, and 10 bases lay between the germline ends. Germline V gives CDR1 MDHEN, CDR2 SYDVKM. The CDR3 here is CASNRVLQETQYF. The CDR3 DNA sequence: TGTGCCAGCAACAGAGTCCTCCAAGAGACCCAGTACTTC.

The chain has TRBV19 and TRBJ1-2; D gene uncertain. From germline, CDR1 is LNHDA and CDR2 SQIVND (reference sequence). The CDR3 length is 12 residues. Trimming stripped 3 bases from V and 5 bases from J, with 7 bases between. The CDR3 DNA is TGTGCCAGTAGTATCGCGGATTATGGCTACACCTTC. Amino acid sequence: CASSIADYGYTF.

The DNA of the CDR3 is TGTGCCAGCAGCTTAGAGGCGGGCGGGAGAGTTTTCTTC. This translates into CASSLEAGGRVFF. The chain links TRBV11-3 to TRBJ2-1; 7 nucleotides agree with TRBD2. This CDR3 is built from 13 residues. J was trimmed by 16 bases and V by 0 bases; bases with no gene match: 9. The germline CDR1 and CDR2 sequences are SGHNT and YENEEA.

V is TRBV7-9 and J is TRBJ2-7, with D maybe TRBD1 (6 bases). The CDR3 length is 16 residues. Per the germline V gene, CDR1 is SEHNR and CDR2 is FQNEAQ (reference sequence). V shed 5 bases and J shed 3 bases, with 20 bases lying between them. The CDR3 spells CASSPIMGTGNYEQYF. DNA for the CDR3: TGTGCCAGCAGCCCAATAATGGGTACAGGGAACTACGAGCAGTACTTC.

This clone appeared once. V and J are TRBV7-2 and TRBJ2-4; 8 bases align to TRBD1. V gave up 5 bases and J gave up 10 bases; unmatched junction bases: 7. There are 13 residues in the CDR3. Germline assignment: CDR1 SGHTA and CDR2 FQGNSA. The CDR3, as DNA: TGTGCCAGCAGCCTGGACAGGGTCTCTATTCAGTACTTC. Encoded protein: CASSLDRVSIQYF.

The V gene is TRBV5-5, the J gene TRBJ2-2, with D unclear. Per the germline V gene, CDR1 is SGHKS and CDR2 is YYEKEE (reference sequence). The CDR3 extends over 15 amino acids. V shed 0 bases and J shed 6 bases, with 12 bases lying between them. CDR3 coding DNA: TGTGCCAGCAGCTTGGCTTCTGGACGTCCCGGGGAGCTGTTTTTT. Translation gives CASSLASGRPGELFF.

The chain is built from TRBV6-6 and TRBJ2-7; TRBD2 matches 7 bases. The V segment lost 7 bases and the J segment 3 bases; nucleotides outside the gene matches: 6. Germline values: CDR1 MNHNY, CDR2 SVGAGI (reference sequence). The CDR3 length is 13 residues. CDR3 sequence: CASTRGGSYEQYF. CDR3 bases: TGTGCCAGCACCCGGGGAGGGAGCTACGAGCAGTACTTC.

The CDR3 sequence is CASSLDDLETQYF. For the CDR3, the DNA is TGTGCCAGCAGCTTAGATGACTTAGAGACCCAGTACTTC. The genes are TRBV7-2 and TRBJ2-5; D remains ambiguous. The CDR3 spans 13 residues. V was clipped by 1 base and J by 4 bases, with 7 bases between them. CDR1 and CDR2 from the germline V gene are SGHTA and FQGNSA. The complete variable domain, with remaining parts taken from reference TRBV7-2 and TRBJ2-5, reads GAGVSQSPSNKVTEKGKDVELRCDPISGHTALYWYRQSLGQGLEFLIYFQGNSAPDKSGLPSDRFSAERTGGSVSTLTIQRTQQEDSAVYLCASSLDDLETQYFGPGTRLLVL.

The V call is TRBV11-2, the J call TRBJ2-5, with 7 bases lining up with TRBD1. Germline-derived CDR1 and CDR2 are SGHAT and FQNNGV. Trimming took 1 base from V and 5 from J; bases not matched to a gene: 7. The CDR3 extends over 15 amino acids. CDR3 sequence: CASSLGQGSIETQYF. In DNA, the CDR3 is TGTGCCAGCAGCTTAGGACAGGGAAGTATCGAGACCCAGTACTTC.

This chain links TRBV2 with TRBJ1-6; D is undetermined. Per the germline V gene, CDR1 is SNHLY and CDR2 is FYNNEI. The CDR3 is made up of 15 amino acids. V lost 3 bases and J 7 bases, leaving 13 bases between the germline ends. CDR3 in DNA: TGTGCCAGCAGTGAGGGTAAGGGTGAAAATTCACCCCTCCACTTT. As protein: CASSEGKGENSPLHF.